This T cell receptor beta chain was captured in a study of human T cells and chemical hapten exposure. Background on the study: Variation in per-sample TCR yields came mainly from small pooled library volume differences. General study results and limits: Sensitization with DPC brought no change to TCRs above 1 in 1000 in frequency.

The table lists this clonotype with a few counts. Its target is not known. The library gave individual cDNA molecules unique molecular identifiers. How the authors handled the data: Per sample, the median was about 95,000 TCRs, with values from about 24,000 to 680,000. Via MiXCR, TCRdb re-called the 5' RACE reads, giving one row per CDR3 protein. The V and J calls, along with clone size, are taken from TCRdb and not from the paper's own processing. The sample has about 80,000 distinct CDR3 sequences, approximately 16% seen once. Someone pulled total RNA out of unfractionated whole blood. The CDR3 consists of 15 residues. The V gene end was trimmed by 4 bases and the J gene end by 4 bases; junction bases not matched to a gene: 4. Per the germline V gene, CDR1 is LGHDT and CDR2 is YNNKEL (reference sequence).

The chain joins TRBV3-1 to TRBJ1-2; 12 bases align to TRBD1. The sequence came from a female donor in good health. The CDR3 DNA follows: TGTGCCAGCAGCCCCGGGACAGGGGGCGGCTATGGCTACACCTTC. Encoded protein: CASSPGTGGGYGYTF.